This TCR beta chain emerged from a study of post-analysis software for immune sequencing data. Study background: Progressive-relapsing, secondary progressive and relapsing-remitting multiple sclerosis were among the disease courses included. Findings and limits, study-wide: Strong same-batch co-clustering of samples appeared with F measure clustering. In multiple sclerosis, normalized Chao1 diversity was significantly below that of controls.

As regards this clonotype: Antigen: not known.

Unique molecular identifiers were carried by the TCR beta cDNA libraries. A population of roughly 0.85 to 11 million T cells gave rise to roughly 0.5 million cDNA molecules. TCRdb called the PCR reads again in MiXCR, with one record for every CDR3 protein. The profile shows more than 500,000 distinct CDR3 sequences, around a third of them singletons. Sample: blood. The clonotype was recovered from a girl between 2 and 17 years old with multiple sclerosis.

CDR3 DNA: TGTGCCAGCTTTAGCGGGGAGCTGTTTTTT. The encoded protein is CASFSGELFF. The V and J genes are TRBV6-6 and TRBJ2-2; no reliable D call. The V end was cut by 8 bases, the J end by 7 bases, with 5 bases between. This CDR3 is 10 amino acids long. Germline V lookup: CDR1 MNHNY, CDR2 SVGAGI (reference sequence).